What follows is one T cell receptor (beta chain) and its context. This specimen belongs to a study of T cells in Graves' hyperthyroidism and ophthalmopathy. The CDR3 runs to 13 residues. Trimming stripped 2 bases from V and 5 bases from J, with 9 bases between. CDR1 and CDR2 (germline): MNHEY, SVGAGI. The study excluded patients with uncontrolled infection, other autoimmune disease, pregnancy or lactation. PBMCs stemmed from approximately 9.1 ml fresh peripheral blood. Amplification yielded TCR beta CDR3 regions, with RNA transcripts as the source. Using the HTBI primer set, a first-round RT-PCR was run on the TCR CDR3. TCRdb recomputed calls from the multiplex PCR reads with MiXCR, one row per CDR3 protein. The sample lists 350,000 or so distinct CDR3 sequences, 15% to 20% occurring once.

The V call is TRBV6-5, the J call TRBJ2-5; the D gene is possibly TRBD2 (6 bases). The sequence was obtained from a woman aged 40 to 50 with Graves' ophthalmopathy. Sequencing used blood. The chain's CDR3 is CASSYDRGETQYF. The CDR3 DNA follows: TGTGCCAGCAGTTACGATCGGGGGGAGACCCAGTACTTC.